The clone carrying this TCR beta chain was seen ten or more times. Libraries for TCRalpha and TCRbeta carried sample barcodes and unique molecular identifiers via 5'RACE. TCRdb re-called the 5' RACE reads through MiXCR, storing one row per CDR3 protein. The sample lists about 270,000 distinct CDR3 sequences; more than 15% were seen once. The data derive from a study of T-cell memory formation after mild COVID-19. Study information: In these data, TCR clusters were largely donor specific.

The length of the CDR3 is 14 residues. The V gene end was trimmed by 2 bases and the J gene end by 2 bases; junction bases not matched to a gene: 2. The sequence was collected from a man younger than 35 who had mild COVID-19 (a few samples of this study predate the infection). Cell type and time point are not known. What was sequenced was PBMCs or a T cell subset sorted from them (not recorded which). This chain connects TRBV12-3 or TRBV12-4 to TRBJ2-7; 8 bases agree with TRBD1. For the CDR3, the DNA is TGTGCCAGCAGTTTACAGGGGGCGGCCTACGAGCAGTACTTC. Its protein is CASSLQGAAYEQYF.